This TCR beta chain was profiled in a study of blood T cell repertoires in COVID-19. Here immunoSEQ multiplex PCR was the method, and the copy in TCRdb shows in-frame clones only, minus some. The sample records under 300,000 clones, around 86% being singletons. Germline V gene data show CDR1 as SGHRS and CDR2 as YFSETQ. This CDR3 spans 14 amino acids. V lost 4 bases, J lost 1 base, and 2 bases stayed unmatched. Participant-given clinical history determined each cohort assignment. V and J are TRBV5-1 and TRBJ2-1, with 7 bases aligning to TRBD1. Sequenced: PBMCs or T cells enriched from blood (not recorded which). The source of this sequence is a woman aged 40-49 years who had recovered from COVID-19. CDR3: CASSPGQSYNEQFF. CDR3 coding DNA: TGCGCCAGCAGCCCGGGACAGTCCTACAATGAGCAGTTCTTC.